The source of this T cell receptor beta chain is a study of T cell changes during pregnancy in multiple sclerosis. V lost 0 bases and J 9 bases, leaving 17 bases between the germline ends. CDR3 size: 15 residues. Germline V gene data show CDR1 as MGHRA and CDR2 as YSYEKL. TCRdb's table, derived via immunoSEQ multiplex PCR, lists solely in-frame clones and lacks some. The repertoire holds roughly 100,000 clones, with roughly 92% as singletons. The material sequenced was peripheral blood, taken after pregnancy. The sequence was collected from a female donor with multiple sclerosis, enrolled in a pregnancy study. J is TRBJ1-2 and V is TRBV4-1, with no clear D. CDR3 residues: CASSQDLQDSWSYTF. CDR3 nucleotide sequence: TGCGCCAGCAGCCAAGATCTTCAGGACTCTTGGAGCTACACCTTC.